The 20 T cell receptor beta chains reported below all come from one sample, sequenced in a study of CDR3 diversity in severe acne. TCRdb reprocessed the PCR reads with MiXCR, giving one entry per CDR3 protein. Of about 84,000 distinct CDR3 sequences in the sample, around 53% were seen once. Sample: blood. These receptors originate from a male donor in good health, without acne.

This clonotype has more than one count but fewer than ten. V and J are TRBV7-9 and TRBJ2-5; 10 positions agree with TRBD1. Losses at the gene ends were 2 bases for V and 4 bases for J; bases not matched to a gene: 7. The CDR3 spans 16 residues. Looked up from germline, CDR1 is SEHNR and CDR2 is FQNEAQ (reference sequence). The CDR3 DNA reads TGTGCCAGCAGCTTAAGTCGGGACAGGGGACGAGAGACCCAGTACTTC. Its protein is CASSLSRDRGRETQYF.

This clonotype has a count of ten or more. The chain couples TRBV6-5 to TRBJ1-2; D is uncertain. CDR3 length: 15 residues. Trimming cost V 0 bases and J 6 bases, with 14 bases left between them. Per the germline V gene, CDR1 is MNHEY and CDR2 is SVGAGI. This CDR3 is CASSYSSHDHDGYTF. The CDR3 nucleotides read TGTGCCAGCAGTTACTCGAGTCACGATCATGATGGCTACACCTTC.

The rearrangement uses TRBV6-1 and TRBJ2-5; no firm D call. The CDR3 has 13 residues. V lost 5 bases to trimming and J lost 4 bases, with 11 bases between them. Germline V gene data show CDR1 as MNHNS and CDR2 as SASEGT. The CDR3 bases are TGTGCCAGCAGTCAAGGGCCCCTAGAGACCCAGTACTTC. Translation gives CASSQGPLETQYF.

The rearrangement uses TRBV6-1 and TRBJ1-1, with D perhaps TRBD1 (6 bases). The germline V gene encodes CDR1 MNHNS and CDR2 SASEGT. Trimming removed 6 bases from V and 5 bases from J, with 13 bases in between. The CDR3 totals 13 residues. The CDR3 is CASSLQGRTEAFF. The CDR3 nucleotides read TGTGCCAGCAGCCTACAGGGTCGGACTGAAGCTTTCTTT.

About this clonotype itself: Relative to the germline gene, one junction end is altered; a read error may explain this. J is TRBJ2-2 and V is TRBV6-5, with 8 bases that match TRBD2. Germline CDR1 and CDR2: MNHEY and SVGAGI. The CDR3 has 11 amino acids. The CDR3 loop reads CACSRGGGLFF. DNA for the CDR3: TGTGCCTGCAGCCGGGGGGGGGGGCTGTTTTTT.

The V gene is TRBV6-5, the J gene TRBJ2-6; 7 bases align to TRBD1. The CDR3 is 15 residues long. CDR1 is MNHEY, CDR2 SVGAGI, per germline. J was trimmed by 2 bases and V by 8 bases; bases with no gene match: 6. In DNA, the CDR3 is TGTGCCAGCTGGGCCGACAGGGCTGGGGCCAACGTCCTGACTTTC. This encodes CASWADRAGANVLTF.

The J gene is TRBJ2-7, the V gene TRBV20-1; 12 bases agree with TRBD1. V shed 3 bases, J shed 6 bases, and the junction held 6 bases outside the gene matches. Germline CDR1 is DFQATT and CDR2 is SNEGSKA (reference sequence). This CDR3 spans 14 amino acids. This CDR3 reads CSARGDRGPSEQYF. DNA of the CDR3: TGCAGTGCTAGGGGGGACAGGGGGCCTAGCGAGCAGTACTTC.

The J gene is TRBJ1-2, the V gene TRBV10-2; D gene unclear. This CDR3 is built from 13 residues. The germline V and J ends were trimmed by 2 bases and 8 bases, with 12 bases remaining between them. Germline CDR1 reads WSHSY; CDR2 reads SAAADI. The CDR3 reads CASSESISGGYTF. The CDR3, as DNA: TGCGCCAGCAGTGAGAGCATCTCGGGAGGCTACACCTTC.

This clonotype was recorded a few times. This chain connects TRBV6-6 to TRBJ2-7, with 8 bases identical to TRBD2. Unmatched junction bases numbered 10, after V lost 5 bases and J lost 4 bases. Germline CDR1 MNHNY, CDR2 SVGAGI (reference sequence). CDR3 length equals 15 residues. The CDR3 nucleotides are TGTGCCAGCAGTGATCCAGCGGGAGTTTCGTACGAGCAGTACTTC. This translates into CASSDPAGVSYEQYF.

About this clonotype: One junction end disagrees with the germline gene, perhaps due to a read error. This rearrangement joins TRBV14 to TRBJ1-2; tentatively, D is TRBD1 (5 bases). This CDR3 is built from 21 residues. The germline gives CDR1 SGHDN, CDR2 FVKESK. The CDR3 reads CASSHQGLKRSGFDSLGGHTF. In DNA form, the CDR3 reads TGTGCCAGCAGCCACCAGGGACTAAAAAGATCGGGCTTCGACAGTCTCGGTGGCCACACCTTC.

The genes are TRBV4-1 and TRBJ2-5; D tentatively reads TRBD1 or TRBD2 (5 bases each). This CDR3 has 16 amino acids. CDR1 and CDR2 (germline): MGHRA, YSYEKL. Trimming stripped 0 bases from V and 7 bases from J, with 18 bases between. This chain's CDR3 is CASSQDGMGDLGTQYF. As DNA, the CDR3 is TGCGCCAGCAGCCAAGACGGCATGGGGGATCTAGGGACCCAGTACTTC.

J is TRBJ2-7 and V is TRBV6-6; no clear D gene. Germline V gene lookup returns CDR1 MNHNY and CDR2 SVGAGI (reference sequence). Trimming removed 0 bases from V and 7 bases from J, with 13 bases in between. This CDR3 comprises 14 residues. The CDR3 loop is CASSYSTVTGEQYF. The CDR3 DNA is TGTGCCAGCAGTTACTCTACCGTGACCGGGGAGCAGTACTTC.

With regard to this clonotype: A much larger clone differs by one base, so this may be a read error. The V and J genes are TRBV6-5 and TRBJ1-1, with D possibly TRBD1 on 5 matching bases. V dropped 7 bases and J dropped 6 bases, with 21 bases sitting between them. This CDR3 is built from 15 residues. Germline V gives CDR1 MNHEY, CDR2 SVGAGI. CDR3 nucleotides: TGTGCCAGCACCAAAAACGGGGCCGCTGTGGCTGAAGCTTTCTTT. It encodes CASTKNGAAVAEAFF.

This clonotype occurred once. The chain is built from TRBV13 and TRBJ2-7; D call uncertain. Looked up from germline, CDR1 is PRHDT and CDR2 is FYEKMQ (reference sequence). V gave up 3 bases and J gave up 4 bases, with 10 bases separating them. The CDR3 consists of 13 residues. CDR3 residues: CASSFMGSYEQYF. The DNA of the CDR3 is TGTGCCAGCAGCTTTATGGGGTCATACGAGCAGTACTTC.

The chain couples TRBV18 to TRBJ2-5; TRBD2 matches at 9 bases. The V and J ends lost 3 bases and 5 bases, in that order; junction bases with no gene match: 10. This CDR3 has 16 amino acids. Per the germline V gene, CDR1 is KGHSH and CDR2 is LQKENI. The DNA for the CDR3 is TGTGCCAGCTCACCCCTAGCGGGACTAGCCCCGGAGACCCAGTACTTC. Protein product: CASSPLAGLAPETQYF. The variable domain in full, completed from reference TRBV18 and TRBJ2-5, reads NAGVMQNPRHLVRRRGQEARLRCSPMKGHSHVYWYRQLPEEGLKFMVYLQKENIIDESGMPKERFSAEFPKEGPSILRIQQVVRGDSAAYFCASSPLAGLAPETQYFGPGTRLLVL.

This clonotype was picked up one time. The conserved final phenylalanine or tryptophan is absent from the CDR3, which likely points to a read error. No DNA is shown, since the ends of the CDR3 on it are uncertain; the CDR3 is the one TCRdb lists. V gene TRBV19 combines with J gene TRBJ1-3. A total of 9 residues make up the CDR3, ends included. Germline values: CDR1 LNHDA, CDR2 SQIVND (reference sequence). The chain's CDR3 is CARNRTSGG.

The chain links TRBV6-1 to TRBJ2-7; 11 bases map to TRBD2. The V segment lost 6 bases and the J segment 0 bases; nucleotides outside the gene matches: 7. CDR1 and CDR2 from the germline V gene are MNHNS and SASEGT. This CDR3 comprises 16 residues. The CDR3 nucleotides are TGTGCCAGCAGAACTAGCGGGAGCCGTACCTCCTACGAGCAGTACTTC. It specifies CASRTSGSRTSYEQYF.

This clonotype was seen only a few times. The V and J genes are TRBV9 and TRBJ2-3; 7 bases line up with TRBD2. The ends lost 3 bases at V and 4 bases at J; junction bases unmatched: 5. Germline assignment: CDR1 SGDLS and CDR2 YYNGEE. The CDR3 contains 14 residues. The DNA of the CDR3 is TGTGCCAGCAGCGGCGGGAGTGCGGCAGATACGCAGTATTTT. This gives the protein CASSGGSAADTQYF. Full variable domain (remainder filled in from reference TRBV9 and TRBJ2-3): DSGVTQTPKHLITATGQRVTLRCSPRSGDLSVYWYQQSLDQGLQFLIQYYNGEERAKGNILERFSAQQFPDLHSELNLSSLELGDSALYFCASSGGSAADTQYFGPGTRLTVL.

This rearrangement joins TRBV24-1 to TRBJ2-7; 9 nucleotides align to TRBD1. This CDR3 region has 18 residues. Trimming removed 11 bases from V and 2 bases from J; junction bases left unmatched: 21. CDR1 is KGHDR, CDR2 SFDVKD, per germline. CDR3 in amino acids: CASSQEGTGYDYPYEQYF. CDR3 bases: TGTGCCAGCAGCCAAGAAGGGACAGGGTACGATTATCCCTACGAGCAGTACTTC.

V gene TRBV5-4 combines with J gene TRBJ2-7; D is perhaps TRBD1 (6 bases). CDR3 size: 16 residues. Germline CDR1 is SGHNT and CDR2 is YYREEE (reference sequence). The ends were cut back, 4 bases at V and 3 bases at J, with 20 bases in the middle. The DNA of the CDR3 is TGTGCCAGCAGCCAAGACAGGAGAATAGTGGTCTACGAGCAGTACTTC. Its protein product is CASSQDRRIVVYEQYF.